One sample yielded the 28 T cell receptor beta chains listed below, sequenced in a study of blood T cell repertoires in COVID-19. Clones were sequenced by immunoSEQ multiplex PCR, and TCRdb holds only the in-frame ones, with some missing. The sample comprises under 200,000 clones, about 88% of which are singletons, and around 2.1% rests with the top ten. The sequenced material came from peripheral blood. The receptors stem from a man between 45 and 60 years old who had recovered from COVID-19.

The V and J genes are TRBV19 and TRBJ1-4; D remains ambiguous. The CDR3 has 15 amino acids. V was trimmed by 5 bases and J by 5 bases, leaving 15 bases between them. CDR1 is LNHDA and CDR2 is SQIVND in the germline V gene (reference sequence). Written as DNA, the CDR3 is TGTGCCAGTAGTCGAGGAGGACGGCAGAATGAAAAACTGTTTTTT. Translation gives CASSRGGRQNEKLFF.

The gene calls are TRBV4-1 and TRBJ2-7, with TRBD2 matching 9 bases. In germline, CDR1 is MGHRA, CDR2 YSYEKL. This CDR3 spans 19 amino acids. With V trimmed by 0 bases and J by 1 base, 13 bases remained unmatched. CDR3 region: CASSQEQSQGLARSYEQYF. The CDR3 DNA sequence: TGCGCCAGCAGCCAAGAACAGTCCCAAGGACTAGCGCGTTCCTACGAGCAGTACTTC.

V usage is TRBV19 and J usage is TRBJ1-2; TRBD1 matches 10 bases. CDR3 length: 15 amino acids. With V trimmed by 8 bases and J by 0 bases, 6 bases remained unmatched. CDR1 is LNHDA, CDR2 SQIVND, per germline (reference sequence). CDR3 sequence (DNA): TGTGCCAGTGGGGACAGGGGACAGGCTAACTATGGCTACACCTTC. Protein sequence: CASGDRGQANYGYTF.

The rearrangement joins TRBV28 to TRBJ1-4; 10 bases map to TRBD1. CDR3 size: 13 residues. V shed 6 bases, J shed 7 bases, and the junction held 2 bases outside the gene matches. CDR1 and CDR2 from the germline V gene are MDHEN and SYDVKM. The CDR3 spells CASRGTGVEKLFF. The CDR3 nucleotides are TGTGCCAGCAGGGGGACAGGGGTTGAAAAACTGTTTTTT.

The chain is built from TRBV6-5 and TRBJ2-1; 9 positions agree with TRBD2. Germline values: CDR1 MNHEY, CDR2 SVGAGI. Losses at the gene ends were 6 bases for V and 10 bases for J; bases not matched to a gene: 13. The CDR3 is 15 residues long. CDR3 sequence: CASSRGLREGREQFF. DNA of the CDR3: TGTGCCAGCAGCCGTGGATTGCGGGAGGGCCGGGAGCAGTTCTTC.

The chain is built from TRBV28 and TRBJ2-5; 11 nucleotides line up with TRBD2. The CDR3 length is 15 residues. Germline CDR1 reads MDHEN; CDR2 reads SYDVKM. V trimming: 4 bases; J trimming: 4 bases; junction bases outside the gene matches: 5. CDR3 bases: TGTGCCAGCAGTTCTACTAGCGGGGGTAGAGAGACCCAGTACTTC. Encoded protein: CASSSTSGGRETQYF.

About this clone: This same CDR3 is encoded by further DNA sequences in the sample. The gene calls are TRBV7-3 and TRBJ2-7, with D maybe TRBD2 (5 bases). Trimming pared 3 bases from V and 4 bases from J, leaving 7 bases between. Germline loops: CDR1 SGHTA, CDR2 FQGTGA. The CDR3 runs to 12 residues. As DNA, the CDR3 is TGTGCCAGCAGCTTGCCGGGATACGAGCAGTACTTC. Protein: CASSLPGYEQYF.

V gene TRBV5-1 combines with J gene TRBJ2-1; D may be TRBD2 (7 bases). Germline V gives CDR1 SGHRS, CDR2 YFSETQ. Trimming removed 4 bases from V and 2 bases from J, with 25 bases in between. The CDR3 contains 19 residues. CDR3 in amino acids: CASSPAVSWGGVAYNEQFF. The CDR3 DNA reads as TGCGCCAGCAGCCCGGCCGTATCTTGGGGGGGCGTGGCCTACAATGAGCAGTTCTTC.

The chain carries TRBV19 and TRBJ1-1; D perhaps matches TRBD1 (5 bases). V dropped 2 bases and J dropped 4 bases, with 11 bases sitting between them. This CDR3 is 14 amino acids long. Germline assignment: CDR1 LNHDA and CDR2 SQIVND (reference sequence). CDR3 coding DNA: TGTGCCAGTAGTATAATGGGGGAGGTCACTGAAGCTTTCTTT. Its translation is CASSIMGEVTEAFF.

The rearrangement links TRBV21-1 to TRBJ2-7; TRBD1 is the table's D call, not checked against the DNA. TRBV21-1 constitutes a pseudogene. The CDR3 is 13 amino acids. In DNA, the CDR3 is TGTGCCAGCAGCCGAAAGACAGTCTACGAGCAGTACTTC. Amino acids: CASSRKTVYEQYF.

The chain links TRBV29-1 to TRBJ1-5; TRBD1 is a possible D gene (6 bases). V was shortened by 6 bases and J by 3 bases, with 15 bases between the two germline ends. The CDR3 covers 14 residues. Germline loops: CDR1 SQVTM, CDR2 ANQGSEA. The DNA for the CDR3 is TGCAGCGTCTCAGGGGATAAGAACAATCAGCCCCAGCATTTT. This encodes CSVSGDKNNQPQHF.

V gene TRBV6-2 or TRBV6-3 combines with J gene TRBJ1-1; TRBD1 aligns across 11 bases. Per the germline V gene, CDR1 is MNHEY and CDR2 is SVGEGT. This CDR3 has 19 residues. J lost 0 bases, V lost 0 bases, and 9 bases had no gene match. The chain's CDR3 is CASSYSRTGGYPMNTEAFF. Written as DNA, the CDR3 is TGTGCCAGCAGTTACTCGCGGACAGGGGGCTACCCCATGAACACTGAAGCTTTCTTT.

The chain combines TRBV5-4 with TRBJ1-1, with TRBD1 as a possible D gene (5 bases). The CDR3 runs 12 residues. V dropped 3 bases and J dropped 7 bases, with 10 bases sitting between them. CDR1 and CDR2 from the germline V gene are SGHNT and YYREEE (reference sequence). CDR3 in DNA: TGTGCCAGCAGCTCCTCGGGGGGTGAAGCTTTCTTT. It specifies CASSSSGGEAFF.

The V call is TRBV18, the J call TRBJ1-2; D call uncertain. CDR1 and CDR2 from the germline V gene are KGHSH and LQKENI. This CDR3 region has 14 residues. The V end was cut by 2 bases, the J end by 3 bases, with 10 bases between. DNA of the CDR3: TGTGCCAGCTCACCAAAGACTTTGGACTATGGCTACACCTTC. Its protein is CASSPKTLDYGYTF.

This chain uses TRBV4-1 with TRBJ1-1, with D possibly TRBD1 on 6 matching bases. The CDR3 spans 15 residues. Per the germline V gene, CDR1 is MGHRA and CDR2 is YSYEKL. The V end lost 1 base, the J end lost 0 bases, and 9 bases lay between the germline ends. The chain's CDR3 is CASSQARGMNTEAFF. The CDR3 region has the DNA TGCGCCAGCAGCCAAGCGAGGGGGATGAACACTGAAGCTTTCTTT.

This clone was seen once. V gene TRBV19 combines with J gene TRBJ2-6; the D gene is possibly TRBD1 (5 bases). Trimming pared 8 bases from V and 4 bases from J, leaving 9 bases between. Germline CDR1 LNHDA, CDR2 SQIVND (reference sequence). The CDR3 sequence is 13 residues long. CDR3 amino acids: CASWGSGANVLTF. For the CDR3, the DNA is TGTGCCAGTTGGGGCTCCGGGGCCAACGTCCTGACTTTC.

The V gene is TRBV7-2, the J gene TRBJ1-5, with 7 bases that match TRBD1. Per the germline V gene, CDR1 is SGHTA and CDR2 is FQGNSA. CDR3 length: 17 amino acids. V trimming: 5 bases; J trimming: 4 bases; junction bases outside the gene matches: 14. This chain's CDR3 is CASSRRPGQLANQPQHF. For the CDR3, the DNA is TGTGCCAGCAGCCGCCGGCCGGGACAGTTAGCAAATCAGCCCCAGCATTTT. Full variable domain (remainder filled in from reference TRBV7-2 and TRBJ1-5): GAGVSQSPSNKVTEKGKDVELRCDPISGHTALYWYRQSLGQGLEFLIYFQGNSAPDKSGLPSDRFSAERTGGSVSTLTIQRTQQEDSAVYLCASSRRPGQLANQPQHFGDGTRLSIL.

In its sample, this clone was seen once. V gene TRBV7-9 combines with J gene TRBJ2-7; D unclear. Trimming took off 5 bases at V and 5 bases at J, with 7 bases between the two ends. This CDR3 region has 11 residues. Germline loops: CDR1 SEHNR, CDR2 FQNEAQ (reference sequence). CDR3 DNA sequence: TGTGCCAGCAGCGACAAAAACGAGCAGTACTTC. This gives the protein CASSDKNEQYF.

The chain recombines TRBV19 with TRBJ1-6; D possibly corresponds to TRBD1 (5 bases). V was pared by 6 bases and J by 5 bases, with 17 bases between. The CDR3 length is 16 residues. Per the germline V gene, CDR1 is LNHDA and CDR2 is SQIVND (reference sequence). The CDR3, as DNA: TGTGCCAGTAGGGGACCCCCCGGCGGGGATAATTCACCCCTCCACTTT. Its translation: CASRGPPGGDNSPLHF.

The CDR3 loop reads CASSPSGRSYEQYF. CDR3 DNA sequence: TGTGCCAGCTCACCAAGTGGGAGATCCTACGAGCAGTACTTC. The chain links TRBV18 to TRBJ2-7; D possibly corresponds to TRBD2 (5 bases). CDR1 KGHSH and CDR2 LQKENI come from the germline V gene. The V gene lost 2 bases and the J gene lost 1 base, with 9 bases spanning the gap. This CDR3 has 14 amino acids.

The count of this clone is one. The gene calls are TRBV4-3 and TRBJ1-3; D ambiguous. In germline, CDR1 is LGHNA, CDR2 YSLEER. With 5 bases removed from V and 4 bases from J, the gap between germline ends came to 9 bases. This CDR3 region has 13 residues. In DNA form, the CDR3 reads TGCGCCAGCAGCGCCTTTGGCGGAAACACCATATATTTT. Translation gives CASSAFGGNTIYF.

The chain uses TRBV28 and TRBJ2-6; tentatively, D is TRBD1 (5 bases). Germline CDR1 MDHEN, CDR2 SYDVKM. V lost 3 bases to trimming and J lost 0 bases, with 15 bases between them. The CDR3 length is 18 residues. CDR3 amino acids: CASSFPDIWSSGANVLTF. CDR3 nucleotide sequence: TGTGCCAGCAGTTTTCCGGACATATGGAGCTCTGGGGCCAACGTCCTGACTTTC.

The chain has TRBV2 and TRBJ1-4, with D maybe TRBD1 (5 bases). Germline CDR1 is SNHLY and CDR2 is FYNNEI. Trimming took 10 bases from V and 8 from J, leaving 17 bases between them. The CDR3 covers 13 residues. CDR3 coding DNA: TGTGCCACATCTCAGGGCGGAAGCGAAAAACTGTTTTTT. This encodes CATSQGGSEKLFF.

A single count supports this clone. The rearrangement uses TRBV4-3 and TRBJ2-1; TRBD2 agrees at 8 bases. Germline CDR1 LGHNA, CDR2 YSLEER. V lost 0 bases, J lost 0 bases, and 10 bases stayed unmatched. CDR3 length equals 19 residues. The CDR3 reads CASSQDLLAGTSSYNEQFF. CDR3 nucleotides: TGCGCCAGCAGCCAAGATTTGCTAGCGGGCACAAGCTCCTACAATGAGCAGTTCTTC.

This clone was counted a single time. The rearrangement links TRBV28 to TRBJ1-6; 7 positions agree with TRBD1. CDR1 and CDR2 from the germline V gene are MDHEN and SYDVKM. The CDR3 is 15 amino acids. V lost 5 bases and J lost 7; bases outside the gene matches: 8. CDR3: CASSLRQGGNSPLHF. DNA for the CDR3: TGTGCCAGCAGTCTACGACAGGGCGGAAATTCACCCCTCCACTTT.

The chain carries TRBV7-2 and TRBJ2-2; D is possibly TRBD2 (7 bases). V gave up 1 base and J gave up 7 bases, with 10 bases separating them. CDR1 is SGHTA and CDR2 is FQGNSA in the germline V gene. The CDR3 consists of 14 residues. The CDR3 nucleotides are TGTGCCAGCAGCTTAGGGGGGGGCATCGGGGAGCTGTTTTTT. Its protein product is CASSLGGGIGELFF.

The V gene is TRBV19, the J gene TRBJ1-6, with D tentatively TRBD1 (5 bases). Germline V gives CDR1 LNHDA, CDR2 SQIVND (reference sequence). V shed 7 bases and J shed 5 bases, with 15 bases lying between them. There are 15 residues in the CDR3. The CDR3 DNA is TGTGCCAGTAACGATGTGGGGGGAGATAATTCACCCCTCCACTTT. Its protein product is CASNDVGGDNSPLHF.

V is TRBV27 and J is TRBJ2-5; tentatively, D is TRBD1 (5 bases). This CDR3 contains 13 residues. Trimming left V 3 bases short and J 3 bases short, with 8 bases between. Germline V gene sequence: CDR1 MNHEY, CDR2 SMNVEV (reference sequence). CDR3 sequence reads: CASSLLGEETQYF. CDR3 DNA sequence: TGTGCCAGCAGTTTGTTAGGGGAAGAGACCCAGTACTTC.